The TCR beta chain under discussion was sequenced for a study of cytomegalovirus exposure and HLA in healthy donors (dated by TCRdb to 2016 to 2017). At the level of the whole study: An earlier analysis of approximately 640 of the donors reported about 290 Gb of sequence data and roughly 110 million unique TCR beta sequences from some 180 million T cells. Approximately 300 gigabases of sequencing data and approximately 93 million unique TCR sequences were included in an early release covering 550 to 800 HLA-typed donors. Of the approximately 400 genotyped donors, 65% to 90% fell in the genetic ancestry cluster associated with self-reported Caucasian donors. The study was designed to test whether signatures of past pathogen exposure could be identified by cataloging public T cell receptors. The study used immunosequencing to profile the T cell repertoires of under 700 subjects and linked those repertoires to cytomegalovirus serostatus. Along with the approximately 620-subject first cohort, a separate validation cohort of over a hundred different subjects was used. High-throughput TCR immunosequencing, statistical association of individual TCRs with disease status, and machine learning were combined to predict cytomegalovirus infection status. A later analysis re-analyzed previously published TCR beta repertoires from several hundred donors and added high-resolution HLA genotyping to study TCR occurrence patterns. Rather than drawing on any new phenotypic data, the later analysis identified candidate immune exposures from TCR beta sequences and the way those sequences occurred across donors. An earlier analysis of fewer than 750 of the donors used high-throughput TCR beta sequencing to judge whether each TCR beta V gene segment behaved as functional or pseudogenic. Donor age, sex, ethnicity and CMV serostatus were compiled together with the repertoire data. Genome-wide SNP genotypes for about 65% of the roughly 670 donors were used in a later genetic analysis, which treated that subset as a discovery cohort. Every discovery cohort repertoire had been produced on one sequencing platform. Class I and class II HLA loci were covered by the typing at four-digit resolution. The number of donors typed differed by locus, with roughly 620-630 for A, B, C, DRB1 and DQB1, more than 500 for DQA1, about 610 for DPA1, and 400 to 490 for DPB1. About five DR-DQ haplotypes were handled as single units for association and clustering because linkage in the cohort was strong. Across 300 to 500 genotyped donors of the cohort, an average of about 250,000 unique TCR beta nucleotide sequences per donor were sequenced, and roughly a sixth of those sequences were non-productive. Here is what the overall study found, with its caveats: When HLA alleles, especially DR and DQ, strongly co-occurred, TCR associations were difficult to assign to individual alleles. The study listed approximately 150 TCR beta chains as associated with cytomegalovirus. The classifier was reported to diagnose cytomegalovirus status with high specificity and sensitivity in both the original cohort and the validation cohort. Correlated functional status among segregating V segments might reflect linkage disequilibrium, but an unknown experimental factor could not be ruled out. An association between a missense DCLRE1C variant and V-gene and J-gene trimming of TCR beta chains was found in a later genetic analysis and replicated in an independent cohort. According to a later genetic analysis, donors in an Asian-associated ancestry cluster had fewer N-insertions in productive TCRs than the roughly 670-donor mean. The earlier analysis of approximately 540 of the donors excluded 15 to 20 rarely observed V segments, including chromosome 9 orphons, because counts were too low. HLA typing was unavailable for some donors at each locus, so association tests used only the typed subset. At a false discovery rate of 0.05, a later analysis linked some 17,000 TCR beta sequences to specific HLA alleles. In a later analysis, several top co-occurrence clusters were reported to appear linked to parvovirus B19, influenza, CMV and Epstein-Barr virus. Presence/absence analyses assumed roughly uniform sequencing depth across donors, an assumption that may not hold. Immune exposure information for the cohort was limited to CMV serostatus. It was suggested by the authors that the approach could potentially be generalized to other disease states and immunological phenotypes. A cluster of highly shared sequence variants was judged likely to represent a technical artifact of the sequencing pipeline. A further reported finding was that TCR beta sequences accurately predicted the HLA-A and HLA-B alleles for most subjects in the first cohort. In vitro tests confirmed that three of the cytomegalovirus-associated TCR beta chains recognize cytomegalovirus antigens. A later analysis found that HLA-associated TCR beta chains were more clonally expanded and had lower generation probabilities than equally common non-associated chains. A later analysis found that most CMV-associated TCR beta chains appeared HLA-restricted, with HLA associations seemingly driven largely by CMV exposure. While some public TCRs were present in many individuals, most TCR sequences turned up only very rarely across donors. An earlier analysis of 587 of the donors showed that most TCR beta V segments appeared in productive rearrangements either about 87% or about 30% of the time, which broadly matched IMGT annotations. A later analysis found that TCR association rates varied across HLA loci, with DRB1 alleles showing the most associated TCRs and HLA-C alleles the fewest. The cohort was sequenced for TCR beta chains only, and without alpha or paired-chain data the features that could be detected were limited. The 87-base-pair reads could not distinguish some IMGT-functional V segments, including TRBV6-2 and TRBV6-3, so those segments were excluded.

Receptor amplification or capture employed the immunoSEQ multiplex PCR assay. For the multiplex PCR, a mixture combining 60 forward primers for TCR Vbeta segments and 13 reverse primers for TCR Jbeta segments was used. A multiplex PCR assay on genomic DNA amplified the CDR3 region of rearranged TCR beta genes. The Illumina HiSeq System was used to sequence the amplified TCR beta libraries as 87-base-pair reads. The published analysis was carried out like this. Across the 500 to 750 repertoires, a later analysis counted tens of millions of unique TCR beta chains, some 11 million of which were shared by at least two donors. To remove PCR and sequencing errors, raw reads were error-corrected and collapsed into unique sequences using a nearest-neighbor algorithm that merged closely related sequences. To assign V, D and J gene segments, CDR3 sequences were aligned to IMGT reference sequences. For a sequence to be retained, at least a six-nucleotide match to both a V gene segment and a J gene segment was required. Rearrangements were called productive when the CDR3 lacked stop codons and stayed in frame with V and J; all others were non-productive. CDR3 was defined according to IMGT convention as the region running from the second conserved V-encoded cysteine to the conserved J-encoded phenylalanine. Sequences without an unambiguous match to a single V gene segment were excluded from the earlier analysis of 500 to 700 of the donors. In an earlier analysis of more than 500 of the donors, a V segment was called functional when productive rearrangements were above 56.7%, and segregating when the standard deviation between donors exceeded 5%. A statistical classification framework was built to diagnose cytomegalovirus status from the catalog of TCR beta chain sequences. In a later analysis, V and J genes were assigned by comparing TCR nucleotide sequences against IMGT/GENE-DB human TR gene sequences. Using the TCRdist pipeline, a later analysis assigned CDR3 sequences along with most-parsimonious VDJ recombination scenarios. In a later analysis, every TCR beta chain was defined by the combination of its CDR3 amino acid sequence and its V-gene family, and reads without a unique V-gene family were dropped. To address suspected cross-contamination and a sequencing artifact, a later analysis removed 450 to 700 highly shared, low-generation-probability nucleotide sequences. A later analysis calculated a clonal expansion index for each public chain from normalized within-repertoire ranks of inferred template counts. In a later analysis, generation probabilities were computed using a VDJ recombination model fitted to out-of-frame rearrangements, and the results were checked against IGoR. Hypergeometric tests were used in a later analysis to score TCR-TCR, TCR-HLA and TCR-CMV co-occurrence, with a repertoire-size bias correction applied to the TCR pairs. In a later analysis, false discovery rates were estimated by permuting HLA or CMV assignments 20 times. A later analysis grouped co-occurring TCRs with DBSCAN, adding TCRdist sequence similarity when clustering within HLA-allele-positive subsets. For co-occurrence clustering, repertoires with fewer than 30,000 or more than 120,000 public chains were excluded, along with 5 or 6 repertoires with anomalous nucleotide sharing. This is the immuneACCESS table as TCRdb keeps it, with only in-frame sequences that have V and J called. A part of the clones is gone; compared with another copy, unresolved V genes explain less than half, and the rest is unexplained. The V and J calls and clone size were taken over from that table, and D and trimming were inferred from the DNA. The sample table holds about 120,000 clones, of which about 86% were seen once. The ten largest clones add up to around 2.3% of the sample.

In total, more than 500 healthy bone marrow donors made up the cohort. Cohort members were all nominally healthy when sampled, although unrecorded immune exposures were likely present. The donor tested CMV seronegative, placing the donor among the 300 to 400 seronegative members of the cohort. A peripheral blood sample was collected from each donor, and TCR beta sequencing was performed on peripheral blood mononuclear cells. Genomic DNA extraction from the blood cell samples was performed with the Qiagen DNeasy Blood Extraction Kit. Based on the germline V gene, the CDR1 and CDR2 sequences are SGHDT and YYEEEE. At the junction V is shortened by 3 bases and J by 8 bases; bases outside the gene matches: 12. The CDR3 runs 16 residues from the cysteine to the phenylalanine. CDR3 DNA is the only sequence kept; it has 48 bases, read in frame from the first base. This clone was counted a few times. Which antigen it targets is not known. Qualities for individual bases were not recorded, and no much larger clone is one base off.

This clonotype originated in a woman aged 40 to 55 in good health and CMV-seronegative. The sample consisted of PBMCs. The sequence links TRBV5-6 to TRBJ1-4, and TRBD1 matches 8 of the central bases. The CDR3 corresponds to CASSSNLDRGGEKLFF. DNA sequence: TGTGCCAGCAGCTCCAATCTAGACAGGGGAGGGGAAAAACTGTTTTTT. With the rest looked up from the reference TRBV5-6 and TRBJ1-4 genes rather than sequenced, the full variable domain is DAGVTQSPTHLIKTRGQQVTLRCSPKSGHDTVSWYQQALGQGPQFIFQYYEEEERQRGNFPDRFSGHQFPNYSSELNVNALLLGDSALYLCASSSNLDRGGEKLFFGSGTQLSVL.